A single sample gave rise to the 19 T cell receptor beta chains below, sequenced in a study of chemoradiotherapy in HPV16-positive cancers. Here immunoSEQ multiplex PCR was the method, and the copy in TCRdb shows in-frame clones only, minus some. Of some 5,900 clones listed, approximately 80% are singletons. The specimen was tumor tissue, collected from a patient who underwent chemoradiotherapy. The origin of the receptors is a human donor with HPV-associated anogenital cancer.

V and J are TRBV6-1 and TRBJ2-1; possibly TRBD2 for D (5 bases). CDR1 is MNHNS and CDR2 is SASEGT in the germline V gene. The CDR3 is made up of 13 amino acids. V was shortened by 4 bases and J by 5 bases, with 9 bases between the two germline ends. DNA of the CDR3: TGTGCCAGCAGTGCCGGGGTTGACAATGAGCAGTTCTTC. Translating it yields CASSAGVDNEQFF.

This CDR3 is CASSLERGYTEAFF. The DNA of the CDR3 is TGTGCCAGCAGCTTAGAAAGGGGATACACTGAAGCTTTCTTT. The V and J genes are TRBV7-2 and TRBJ1-1; D may be TRBD1 (5 bases). CDR1 and CDR2 from the germline V gene are SGHTA and FQGNSA. With 1 base removed from V and 3 bases from J, the gap between germline ends came to 9 bases. This CDR3 has 14 residues.

This chain connects TRBV11-3 to TRBJ1-1; no reliable D call. This CDR3 region has 16 residues. Germline-derived CDR1 and CDR2 are SGHNT and YENEEA. Between the trimmed V and J ends, which lost 1 base and 5 bases, there was a span of 17 bases. CDR3 loop: CASSLGSRTEETEAFF. DNA for the CDR3: TGTGCCAGCAGCTTAGGGTCAAGGACGGAAGAAACTGAAGCTTTCTTT.

The V gene is TRBV7-8, the J gene TRBJ1-5; TRBD1 aligns across 7 bases. The length of the CDR3 is 16 residues. The germline CDR1 and CDR2 sequences are SGHVS and FQNEAQ. V shed 5 bases, J shed 7 bases, and the junction held 14 bases outside the gene matches. CDR3: CASSPRAQQGTQPQHF. CDR3 DNA: TGTGCCAGCAGCCCCCGGGCGCAACAGGGGACCCAGCCCCAGCATTTT.

V usage is TRBV6-5 and J usage is TRBJ1-1; no clear D. V lost 2 bases to trimming and J lost 10 bases, with 17 bases between them. The CDR3 consists of 14 residues. CDR1 MNHEY and CDR2 SVGAGI come from the germline V gene. This CDR3 is CASSYHTTYPGAFF. CDR3 DNA: TGTGCCAGCAGTTACCATACGACCTACCCAGGAGCTTTCTTT.

This clone was seen only a few times. The genes are TRBV7-3 and TRBJ1-2; D is undetermined. Germline V gene lookup returns CDR1 SGHTA and CDR2 FQGTGA. V lost 5 bases and J lost 0, with 19 bases in between. This CDR3 contains 17 residues. The CDR3 is CASSPRGSGLANYGYTF. The CDR3 nucleotides read TGTGCCAGCAGCCCTCGTGGCTCGGGCCTAGCTAACTATGGCTACACCTTC.

The chain carries TRBV19 and TRBJ1-1; a possible D gene is TRBD1 (5 bases). The V and J ends lost 3 bases and 6 bases respectively, with 17 bases between them. Germline CDR1 reads LNHDA; CDR2 reads SQIVND (reference sequence). The CDR3 length is 15 residues. CDR3 bases: TGTGCCAGTAGTATCGGGCAGGGCAGTGGGTCTGAAGCTTTCTTT. Its translation is CASSIGQGSGSEAFF. Supplemented by reference TRBV19 and TRBJ1-1, the full variable domain reads DGGITQSPKYLFRKEGQNVTLSCEQNLNHDAMYWYRQDPGQGLRLIYYSQIVNDFQKGDIAEGYSVSREKKESFPLTVTSAQKNPTAFYLCASSIGQGSGSEAFFGQGTRLTVV.

This clone was observed a handful of times. The chain uses TRBV30 and TRBJ1-5; D gene uncertain. Germline lookup yields CDR1 GTSNPN and CDR2 SVGIG (reference sequence). The CDR3 is 11 residues long. With 5 bases removed from V and 8 bases from J, the gap between germline ends came to 10 bases. The CDR3, as DNA: TGTGCCTGGGGGCCAGGCGAGCCCCAGCATTTT. This gives the protein CAWGPGEPQHF.

The chain joins TRBV30 to TRBJ2-5, with TRBD2 matching 7 bases. Looked up from germline, CDR1 is GTSNPN and CDR2 is SVGIG (reference sequence). This CDR3 contains 12 residues. V lost 3 bases, J lost 2 bases, and 0 bases stayed unmatched. CDR3 residues: CAWSGGQETQYF. DNA of the CDR3: TGTGCCTGGAGCGGGGGGCAAGAGACCCAGTACTTC.

The CDR3 loop reads CASSWGENNYGYTF. The CDR3 coding sequence is TGCGCCAGCAGCTGGGGTGAAAATAACTATGGCTACACCTTC. The genes are TRBV5-1 and TRBJ1-2; no clear D gene. The CDR3 totals 14 residues. Germline loops: CDR1 SGHRS, CDR2 YFSETQ. Trimming removed 3 bases from V and 1 base from J, with 10 bases in between. The complete variable domain, with remaining parts taken from reference TRBV5-1 and TRBJ1-2, reads KAGVTQTPRYLIKTRGQQVTLSCSPISGHRSVSWYQQTPGQGLQFLFEYFSETQRNKGNFPGRFSGRQFSNSRSEMNVSTLELGDSALYLCASSWGENNYGYTFGSGTRLTVV.

V is TRBV4-1 and J is TRBJ1-2; 11 bases match TRBD1. Per the germline V gene, CDR1 is MGHRA and CDR2 is YSYEKL. Unmatched junction bases numbered 5, after V lost 5 bases and J lost 6 bases. This CDR3 contains 14 residues. CDR3 coding DNA: TGCGCCAGCAGCAACCGGGACAGGGGGAATGGCTACACCTTC. It codes for CASSNRDRGNGYTF.

The chain joins TRBV2 to TRBJ1-5, with no clear D. This CDR3 is 15 amino acids long. Trimming stripped 1 base from V and 2 bases from J, with 9 bases between. From germline, CDR1 is SNHLY and CDR2 FYNNEI. CDR3 loop: CASSEGILGNQPQHF. The CDR3 coding sequence is TGTGCCAGCAGTGAAGGCATCCTCGGCAATCAGCCCCAGCATTTT.

The J gene is TRBJ2-3, the V gene TRBV28; 9 bases line up with TRBD1. Germline-derived CDR1 and CDR2 are MDHEN and SYDVKM. The J segment lost 3 bases and the V segment lost 6 bases, leaving 7 bases of the junction unmatched. This CDR3 spans 15 amino acids. The CDR3 protein is CASSLGTGFTDTQYF. As DNA, the CDR3 is TGTGCCAGCAGCCTCGGGACAGGGTTTACAGATACGCAGTATTTT.

The V gene is TRBV19, the J gene TRBJ1-4, with unresolved D. The germline CDR1 and CDR2 sequences are LNHDA and SQIVND (reference sequence). The CDR3 has 13 amino acids. V was cut by 3 bases and J by 2 bases, with 4 bases left in between. The CDR3 region has the DNA TGTGCCAGTAGTATCGCGACTAATGAAAAACTGTTTTTT. Protein product: CASSIATNEKLFF.

This sequence joins TRBV6-4 and TRBJ2-2; D is possibly TRBD1 (6 bases). The CDR3 has 16 residues. The V gene's germline CDR1 is MRHNA and CDR2 SNTAGT. Trimming shortened V by 2 bases and J by 3 bases, and 13 bases separated the two germline ends. Here the CDR3 reads CASSDTQGSDTGELFF. The CDR3 DNA follows: TGTGCCAGCAGTGACACACAGGGATCGGACACCGGGGAGCTGTTTTTT.

This CDR3 reads CAVKGARFLETQYF. CDR3 bases: TGTGCCGTAAAGGGGGCCCGGTTTTTGGAGACCCAGTACTTC. This rearrangement joins TRBV10-3 to TRBJ2-5; the match to TRBD1 covers 7 bases. CDR1 is ENHRY, CDR2 SYGVKD, per germline. The CDR3 has 14 residues. After removal of 11 bases from V and 5 bases from J, the junction contained 14 bases not matched to a gene.

This chain uses TRBV7-2 with TRBJ2-7, with TRBD2 matching 11 bases. The CDR3 consists of 15 residues. The germline CDR1 and CDR2 sequences are SGHTA and FQGNSA. The V segment lost 1 base and the J segment 4 bases; nucleotides outside the gene matches: 3. The CDR3, as DNA: TGTGCCAGCAGCTTAGGGTCTAGCGGGGGGTACGAGCAGTACTTC. It codes for CASSLGSSGGYEQYF. The full variable domain, rest sourced from reference TRBV7-2 and TRBJ2-7, is GAGVSQSPSNKVTEKGKDVELRCDPISGHTALYWYRQSLGQGLEFLIYFQGNSAPDKSGLPSDRFSAERTGGSVSTLTIQRTQQEDSAVYLCASSLGSSGGYEQYFGPGTRLTVT.

The chain links TRBV29-1 to TRBJ1-1; TRBD1 is a possible D gene (5 bases). This CDR3 comprises 14 residues. Germline V gives CDR1 SQVTM, CDR2 ANQGSEA. The V end was cut by 6 bases, the J end by 1 base, with 15 bases between. CDR3 loop: CSVSIGAENTEAFF. CDR3 bases: TGCAGCGTGAGTATTGGGGCCGAGAACACTGAAGCTTTCTTT. Supplemented by reference TRBV29-1 and TRBJ1-1, the full variable domain reads SAVISQKPSRDICQRGTSLTIQCQVDSQVTMMFWYRQQPGQSLTLIATANQGSEATYESGFVIDKFPISRPNLTFSTLTVSNMSPEDSSIYLCSVSIGAENTEAFFGQGTRLTVV.

The chain is built from TRBV6-1 and TRBJ2-7, with D uncertain. V was trimmed by 7 bases and J by 3 bases, leaving 16 bases between them. In germline, CDR1 is MNHNS, CDR2 SASEGT. The CDR3 sequence is 14 residues long. The CDR3 spells CASTYEWQNYEQYF. The CDR3 region has the DNA TGTGCCAGCACTTACGAGTGGCAGAACTACGAGCAGTACTTC.